This section outlines one T cell receptor (beta chain) sequence together with its context. Its antigen is undetermined. CDR1 and CDR2 (germline): DFQATT, SNEGSKA (reference sequence). The CDR3 runs to 13 residues. Trimming removed 2 bases at V and 0 bases at J, with 7 bases between. TCRdb itself ran the 5' RACE reads through MiXCR, one entry per CDR3 protein. The sample has roughly 160,000 distinct CDR3 sequences; 11% are singletons. This sample is drawn from a study of T-cell memory formation after mild COVID-19. Regarding the study as a whole: CD4/CD8 balance held among clones contracting day 15 to 85, and later expanders leaned CD4+.

The source is a young man who had mild COVID-19 (a few samples of this study predate the infection). Cell type and time point are not known. V is TRBV20-1 and J is TRBJ1-1; D gene uncertain. Sample: PBMCs or a T cell subset sorted from them (not recorded which). The chain's CDR3 is CSARRNLNTEAFF. For the CDR3, the DNA is TGCAGTGCTAGACGGAACTTGAACACTGAAGCTTTCTTT.